This TCR beta chain came from a study of blood T cell repertoires in COVID-19. Generated by immunoSEQ multiplex PCR, the TCRdb table keeps only in-frame clones and is missing some. This table holds 70,000 to 90,000 clones, approximately 85% found once. The J segment lost 7 bases and the V segment lost 3 bases, leaving 6 bases of the junction unmatched. Germline CDR1 and CDR2: MNHEY and SVGAGI. The CDR3 covers 14 residues. The clonotype comes from a man aged 45-65 years with active COVID-19. The chain carries TRBV6-5 and TRBJ2-1, with TRBD1 matching over 7 bases. Sample: peripheral blood. For the CDR3, the DNA is TGTGCCAGCAGTTATAACAGGGGCGGGAATGAGCAGTTCTTC. It codes for CASSYNRGGNEQFF.